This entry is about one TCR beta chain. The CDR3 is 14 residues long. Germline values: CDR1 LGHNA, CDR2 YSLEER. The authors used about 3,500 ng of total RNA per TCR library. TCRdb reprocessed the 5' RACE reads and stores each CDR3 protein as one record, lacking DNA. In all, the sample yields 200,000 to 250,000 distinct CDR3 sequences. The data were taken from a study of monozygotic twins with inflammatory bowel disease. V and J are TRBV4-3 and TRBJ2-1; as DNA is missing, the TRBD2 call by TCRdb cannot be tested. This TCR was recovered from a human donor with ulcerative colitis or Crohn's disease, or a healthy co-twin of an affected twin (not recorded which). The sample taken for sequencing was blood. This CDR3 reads CASTTSGPYNEQFF.